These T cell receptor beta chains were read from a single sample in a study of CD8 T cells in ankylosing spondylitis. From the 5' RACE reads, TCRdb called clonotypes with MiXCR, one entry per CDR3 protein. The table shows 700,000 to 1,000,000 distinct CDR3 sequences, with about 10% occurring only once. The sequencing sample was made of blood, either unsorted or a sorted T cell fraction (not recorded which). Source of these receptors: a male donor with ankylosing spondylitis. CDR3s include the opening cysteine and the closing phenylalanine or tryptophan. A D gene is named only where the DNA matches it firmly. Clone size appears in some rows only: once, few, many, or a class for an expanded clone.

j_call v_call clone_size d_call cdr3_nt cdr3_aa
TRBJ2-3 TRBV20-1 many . TGCAGTGCTATCAACCAAGGAGATACGCAGTATTTT CSAINQGDTQYF
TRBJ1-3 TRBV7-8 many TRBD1 TGTGCCAGCAGCCGGACAGGGGGCACTGGAAACACCATATATTTT CASSRTGGTGNTIYF
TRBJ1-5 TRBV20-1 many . TGCAGTGCTTGGAGGTTGGATAGCAATCAGCCCCAGCATTTT CSAWRLDSNQPQHF
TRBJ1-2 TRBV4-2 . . TGTGCCAGCAGCCAAGTTGGAGATCGGGACGGCTACACCTTC CASSQVGDRDGYTF
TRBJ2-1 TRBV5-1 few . TGCGCCAGCAGCTCCCTTGTGGCCTCAGGGAACAATGAGCAGTTCTTC CASSSLVASGNNEQFF
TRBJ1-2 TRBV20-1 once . TGCAGTGCTTTAGGGGCAGCGGCTGGCTACAACTTC CSALGAAAGYNF
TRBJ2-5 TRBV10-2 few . TGCGCCAGCAGTGCTGGACCTCTCGGGACCCAGTACTTC CASSAGPLGTQYF
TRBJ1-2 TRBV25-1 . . TGTGCCAGCAGTGAATACGGGGGCTATGGCTACACCTTC CASSEYGGYGYTF
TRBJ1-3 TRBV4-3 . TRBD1 TGCGCCAGCAGCCAGAAGACAGGGCCTGGAAACACCATATATTTT CASSQKTGPGNTIYF
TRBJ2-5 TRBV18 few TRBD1 TGTGCCAGCTCACGGGGACAGGGGATTCAAGAGACCCAGTACTTC CASSRGQGIQETQYF
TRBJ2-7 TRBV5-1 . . TGCGCCAGCAGCCCCGGGGACAATGACTACGAGCAGTACTTC CASSPGDNDYEQYF
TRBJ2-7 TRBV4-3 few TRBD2 TGCGCCAGCAGCCAAAGCGCTAGCGGGAGTCCCTACGAGCAGTACTTC CASSQSASGSPYEQYF
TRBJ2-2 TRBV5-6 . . TGTGCCAGCAGCTTGTATAGGGGGTCGAACACCGGGGAGCTGTTTTTT CASSLYRGSNTGELFF
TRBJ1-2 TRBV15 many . TGTGCCACCAGCAGAGAGGCACACAGAGGCTACACCTTC CATSREAHRGYTF
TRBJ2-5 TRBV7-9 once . TGTGCCAGCAGCTTAATGGGGCCAGTCCAAGAGACCCAGTACTTC CASSLMGPVQETQYF
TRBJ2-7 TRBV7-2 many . TGTGCCAGCGGTCTTGAGACGAACACCATCTACGAGCAGTACTTC CASGLETNTIYEQYF
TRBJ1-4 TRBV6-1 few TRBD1 TGTGCCAGCAGTGAGACGACAGGGGGTGAAAAACTGTTTTTT CASSETTGGEKLFF
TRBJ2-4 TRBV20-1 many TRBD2 TGCAGTTCCGGACTAGCGGGAGTTGGAAACATTCAGTACTTC CSSGLAGVGNIQYF
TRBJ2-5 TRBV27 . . TGTGCCAGCACCCCCCTAGGCGGGGCGAGGGAGACCCAGTACTTC CASTPLGGARETQYF
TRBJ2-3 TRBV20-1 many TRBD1 TGCAGTGCTACCTCCAGACAGGGGGCCTCAGATACGCAGTATTTT CSATSRQGASDTQYF
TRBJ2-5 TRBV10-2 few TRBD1 TGCGCCAGCAGTCGAGGACAGGGTGGAGAGACCCAGTACTTC CASSRGQGGETQYF
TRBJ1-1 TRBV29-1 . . TGCAGCTCATCCAGGGGAAGCACTGAAGCTTTCTTT CSSSRGSTEAFF
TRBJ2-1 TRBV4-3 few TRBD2 TGCGCCAGCAGCCAAGTTTACGGGACTAGCGGTTACAATGAGCAGTTCTTC CASSQVYGTSGYNEQFF
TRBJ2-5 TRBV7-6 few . TGTGCCAGCAGCTTATTCCGGGGAAGGGGAGAGACCCAGTACTTC CASSLFRGRGETQYF
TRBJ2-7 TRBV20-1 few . TGCAGTGTCATGGGGGTTATGACCTCCTACGAGCAGTACTTC CSVMGVMTSYEQYF